The TCR beta chain under discussion was sequenced for a study of T cell responses to AZD1222 COVID-19 vaccine (dated by TCRdb to the early 2020s). Looking at the study overall: TCR sequencing covered 233 trial participants: 200 to 220 given two doses of AZD1222 and approximately 26 given two doses of MenACWY control vaccine. Trial participants were enrolled into age subgroups of 18-55, 56-69 and 70-plus years, which contained roughly 150, 30 and 60 TCR-sequenced participants, respectively.

This clone came up once. Which antigen it targets is not known. No qualities accompany the bases; no much larger clone lies one base away. The CDR3 regions of human TCRbeta chains were subjected to immunosequencing. As for the original processing: Repertoire TCRs were matched against a reference library of SARS-CoV-2-specific TCRs generated with the MIRA antigen-specificity platform. Breadth meant the fraction of unique TCRs that were SARS-CoV-2-associated, whereas depth meant the fraction of total T cells that were SARS-CoV-2-associated. Using the MIRA data, every spike-specific TCR was mapped to the spike region that the TCR reacted to and assigned to either a CD4 or a CD8 class. Log10-transformed breadth and depth values were compared by one-way ANOVA with Sidak's multiple comparisons tests. TCRdb took over this immuneACCESS table, retaining in-frame rearrangements with V and J assigned. Such tables are incomplete; in checked studies, under half of the missing clones stem from an unresolved V gene, and the remainder is unexplained. Clone size and V and J calls were adopted from that table, with D and trimming inferred from the DNA. The sample table lists over 150,000 clones, 94% of them with a count of one. 1.6% of the sample is held by the ten biggest clonotypes.

The time point label, as the study defines it: about 28 days (+/-7) after the second vaccine dose. AZD1222 recipients with second doses at about 4 weeks or about 12 weeks were pooled, because spike-specific TCR depth and breadth did not differ between schedules. Vaccinee samples came from UK trials COV001 and COV002, including a single-blind randomized controlled phase 2/3 trial of AZD1222 (ChAdOx1 nCoV-19) in healthy adults. Trial participant PBMC samples were collected at day 0 and day 28 after the second dose for TCRbeta chain sequencing. CDR3 length: 16 amino acids, cysteine to phenylalanine. Only the CDR3 portion is preserved as DNA: 48 bases, with reading frame beginning at the first base. V is shortened by 3 bases, J by 7 bases, and the region joining them spans 17 bases. The CDR1 and CDR2 encoded by the germline V gene are SGDLS and YYNGEE. The paper as a whole reports these results and caveats: No day 14 peak-response samples were available, so repertoires were characterized only after the peak T cell response. After two AZD1222 doses, spike-specific TCR breadth and depth were significantly higher than at day 0 and than in MenACWY recipients. Conclusions about previously exposed vaccinees are limited because only six or seven AZD1222 recipients were SARS-CoV-2 seropositive at baseline. CD4 TCRs associated with the vaccine covered the entire spike protein, and the dominant responses were in regions 160-218 and 743-854. In the small 56-69-year group, the increase in depth fell short of significance, most likely because of low power. Nearly half of unique spike-specific TCRs reportedly recognized epitopes outside regions mutated in the B.1.351 and B.1.1.7 variants. Most participants were white British and females outnumbered males, and the authors suggested that clonal diversity may have been underestimated.

The sequencing here drew on peripheral blood, taken 28 days after the second AZD1222 dose. This clonotype was obtained from an adult who received the AZD1222 COVID-19 vaccine. The chain employs TRBV9 and TRBJ1-6; the D gene is perhaps TRBD1, from 6 matching bases. The CDR3 amino acid sequence is: CASSGLQGYPNSPLHF. The nucleotide sequence reads as follows: TGTGCCAGCAGCGGACTACAGGGTTACCCAAATTCACCCCTCCACTTT.